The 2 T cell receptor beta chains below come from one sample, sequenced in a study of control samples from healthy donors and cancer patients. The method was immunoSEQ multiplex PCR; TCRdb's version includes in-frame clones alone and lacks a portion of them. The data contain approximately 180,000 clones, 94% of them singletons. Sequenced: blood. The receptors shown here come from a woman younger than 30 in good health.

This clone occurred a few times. CDR3 protein: CASSLPEGAYGYTF. The CDR3 coding sequence is TGTGCCAGTAGTTTGCCTGAGGGAGCCTATGGCTACACCTTC. The rearrangement joins TRBV19 to TRBJ1-2; D remains ambiguous. Trimming removed 5 bases from V and 4 bases from J, with 14 bases in between. Germline loops: CDR1 LNHDA, CDR2 SQIVND (reference sequence). The CDR3 totals 14 residues.

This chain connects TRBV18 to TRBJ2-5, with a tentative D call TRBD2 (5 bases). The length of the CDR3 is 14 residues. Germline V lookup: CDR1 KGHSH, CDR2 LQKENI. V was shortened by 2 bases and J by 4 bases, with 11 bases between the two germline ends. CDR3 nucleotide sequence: TGTGCCAGCTCACCAGGGGAGTCGCGAGAGACCCAGTACTTC. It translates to CASSPGESRETQYF.